Shown below are 10 T cell receptor beta chains from a single sample sequenced in a study of shared clonotypes between healthy human individuals. This table comes from immunoSEQ multiplex PCR, and its TCRdb copy is limited to in-frame clones, with some not included. The sample includes approximately 1.4 million clones, under 99% of them seen just once. Source material: naive CD4+ T cells sorted from blood. Indicated subset: CD45RA+ positively selected. These receptors all come from a man aged 25 to 40 in good health.

V is TRBV7-8 and J is TRBJ1-3, with D unresolved. The CDR3 runs to 16 residues. Trimming left V 0 bases short and J 3 bases short, with 12 bases between. Germline lookup yields CDR1 SGHVS and CDR2 FQNEAQ. The CDR3 spells CASSLAVVTGGNTIYF. The DNA of the CDR3 is TGTGCCAGCAGCTTAGCGGTCGTAACCGGTGGAAACACCATATATTTT. Variable domain in full (rest from reference TRBV7-8 and TRBJ1-3): GAGVSQSPRYKVAKRGQDVALRCDPISGHVSLFWYQQALGQGPEFLTYFQNEAQLDKSGLPSDRFFAERPEGSVSTLKIQRTQQEDSAVYLCASSLAVVTGGNTIYFGEGSWLTVV.

The chain joins TRBV5-1 to TRBJ1-2; no firm D call. Trimming removed 4 bases at V and 7 bases at J, with 14 bases between. The CDR3 is made up of 13 amino acids. CDR1 SGHRS and CDR2 YFSETQ come from the germline V gene. The CDR3 is CASSPTRDPGYTF. As DNA, the CDR3 is TGCGCCAGCAGCCCGACGAGGGATCCTGGCTACACCTTC. Full variable domain (rest looked up from reference TRBV5-1 and TRBJ1-2): KAGVTQTPRYLIKTRGQQVTLSCSPISGHRSVSWYQQTPGQGLQFLFEYFSETQRNKGNFPGRFSGRQFSNSRSEMNVSTLELGDSALYLCASSPTRDPGYTFGSGTRLTVV.

The CDR3 nucleotides are TGTGCCATCAGTGAGTCAGGTCGCTCCTGGCCCCAGCATTTT. Amino acids: CAISESGRSWPQHF. The chain couples TRBV10-3 to TRBJ1-5; D remains ambiguous. CDR1 ENHRY and CDR2 SYGVKD come from the germline V gene. This CDR3 has 14 residues. V lost 0 bases and J lost 9, with 12 bases in between.

The chain has TRBV12-5 and TRBJ2-2; 12 bases line up with TRBD2. Germline values: CDR1 LGHNT, CDR2 FRNRAP. Unmatched junction bases numbered 2, after V lost 0 bases and J lost 6 bases. This CDR3 has 16 residues. The CDR3 protein is CASGLVLAGGPGELFF. In DNA, the CDR3 is TGTGCTAGTGGTTTGGTACTAGCGGGAGGACCCGGGGAGCTGTTTTTT. The full variable domain, with the rest looked up from reference TRBV12-5 and TRBJ2-2, is DARVTQTPRHKVTEMGQEVTMRCQPILGHNTVFWYRQTMMQGLELLAYFRNRAPLDDSGMPKDRFSAEMPDATLATLKIQPSEPRDSAVYFCASGLVLAGGPGELFFGEGSRLTVL.

The rearrangement uses TRBV2 and TRBJ1-5, with D possibly being TRBD1 (6 bases). The length of the CDR3 is 14 residues. The germline CDR1 and CDR2 sequences are SNHLY and FYNNEI. With 7 bases removed from V and 6 bases from J, the gap between germline ends came to 16 bases. The CDR3 sequence: CASTSRDTSQPQHF. The CDR3 nucleotides read TGTGCCAGCACCTCCCGGGACACTTCTCAGCCCCAGCATTTT.

The chain employs TRBV5-3 and TRBJ2-7; 7 nucleotides match TRBD1. TRBV5-3 is noted as an ORF with a role that remains uncertain. V lost 4 bases to trimming and J lost 3 bases; unmatched junction nucleotides: 10. The CDR3 has 15 amino acids. CDR3 amino acids: CARSLGTAANYEQYF. Here the CDR3 DNA reads TGTGCCAGAAGCCTCGGGACAGCCGCTAACTACGAGCAGTACTTC.

The chain combines TRBV13 with TRBJ1-2; 8 nucleotides line up with TRBD1. V lost 5 bases, J lost 7 bases, and 15 bases stayed unmatched. Per germline, CDR1 PRHDT and CDR2 FYEKMQ (reference sequence). The CDR3 runs to 16 residues. The CDR3 DNA reads as TGTGCCAGCAGCAATGCGGGTACAGGGGGTAAGTTTGGCTACACCTTC. Protein sequence: CASSNAGTGGKFGYTF.

The J gene is TRBJ2-7, the V gene TRBV10-1; D not resolved. Germline assignment: CDR1 WNHNN and CDR2 SYGVQD (reference sequence). The V gene lost 4 bases and the J gene lost 7 bases, with 14 bases spanning the gap. The CDR3 runs to 13 residues. The CDR3 loop reads CASSGGSEREQYF. DNA of the CDR3: TGCGCCAGCAGTGGGGGATCAGAAAGGGAGCAGTACTTC.

J is TRBJ1-2 and V is TRBV28; the match to TRBD1 covers 12 bases. CDR3 length equals 17 residues. From germline, CDR1 is MDHEN and CDR2 SYDVKM. Trimming at V came to 8 bases and at J to 4 bases, leaving 14 bases not matched to a gene. CDR3 residues: CASERWGQGATGYGYTF. As DNA, the CDR3 is TGTGCCAGCGAAAGGTGGGGACAGGGGGCCACCGGCTATGGCTACACCTTC.

The chain combines TRBV2 with TRBJ2-7, with a tentative D call TRBD1 (6 bases). Trimming pared 0 bases from V and 4 bases from J, leaving 13 bases between. The CDR3 is made up of 15 amino acids. Germline loops: CDR1 SNHLY, CDR2 FYNNEI. This CDR3 reads CASSEALVTGYEQYF. The CDR3 DNA is TGTGCCAGCAGTGAAGCGCTCGTGACAGGTTACGAGCAGTACTTC. The variable domain in full, completed from reference TRBV2 and TRBJ2-7, reads EPEVTQTPSHQVTQMGQEVILRCVPISNHLYFYWYRQILGQKVEFLVSFYNNEISEKSEIFDDQFSVERPDGSNFTLKIRSTKLEDSAMYFCASSEALVTGYEQYFGPGTRLTVT.